This is a list of T cell receptor beta chains from one sample in a study of vaccination and CD4 T cells after COVID-19. What these receptors recognize is not known. TCRdb independently ran MiXCR on the PCR reads; one entry per CDR3 protein. This sample has about 20,000 distinct CDR3 sequences, with 60% to 75% found just once. The sequenced sample consisted of CD4+ T cells from blood, cultured in vitro. All receptors come from a human donor who had recovered from COVID-19. Each CDR3 is given with its conserved first and last residue. D genes are given only for firm matches. Clone size is not always given. Where it is, it says once, few, many or a class for expanded clones.

D gene: -; V gene: TRBV20-1; J gene: TRBJ1-2; clone size: few; CDR3 DNA: TGCAGTGCTAGCGTCCAGGGCTCCAACTATGGCTACACCTTC; CDR3 protein: CSASVQGSNYGYTF
D gene: -; V gene: TRBV11-3; J gene: TRBJ2-1; clone size: -; CDR3 DNA: TGTGCCAGCAGCTTTCGGAGGGGGTCAGACAATGAGCAGTTCTTC; CDR3 protein: CASSFRRGSDNEQFF
D gene: -; V gene: TRBV6-2/TRBV6-3; J gene: TRBJ1-2; clone size: few; CDR3 DNA: TGTGCCAGCAGTTCGGATGGGGGCTATGGCTACACCTTC; CDR3 protein: CASSSDGGYGYTF
D gene: TRBD1; V gene: TRBV4-3; J gene: TRBJ2-5; clone size: -; CDR3 DNA: TGCGCCAGCAGCCAAACGACAGGGGTAGAGACCCAGTACTTC; CDR3 protein: CASSQTTGVETQYF
D gene: -; V gene: TRBV3-1; J gene: TRBJ2-7; clone size: -; CDR3 DNA: TGTGCCAGCAGCCAACGGCCGTTTCGTGAGCAGTACTTC; CDR3 protein: CASSQRPFREQYF
D gene: -; V gene: TRBV7-9; J gene: TRBJ1-2; clone size: few; CDR3 DNA: TGTGCCAGCAGCTACACAGGGTTGGATGGCTACACCTTC; CDR3 protein: CASSYTGLDGYTF
D gene: -; V gene: TRBV12-5; J gene: TRBJ2-7; clone size: -; CDR3 DNA: TGTGCTAGTGGACCGGGGGGACAGAGACCCTACGAGCAGTACTTC; CDR3 protein: CASGPGGQRPYEQYF
D gene: -; V gene: TRBV18; J gene: TRBJ2-3; clone size: -; CDR3 DNA: TGTGCCAGCTCACCATCGACTACCCTTTGGGATACGCAGTATTTT; CDR3 protein: CASSPSTTLWDTQYF
D gene: TRBD1; V gene: TRBV20-1; J gene: TRBJ1-5; clone size: -; CDR3 DNA: TGCAGTGCTAGGACAGGGCATGGCAATCAGCCCCAGCATTTT; CDR3 protein: CSARTGHGNQPQHF
D gene: TRBD1; V gene: TRBV27; J gene: TRBJ1-1; clone size: -; CDR3 DNA: TGTGCCAGCAACCAGGGGGCCCGGAACACTGAAGCTTTCTTT; CDR3 protein: CASNQGARNTEAFF
D gene: -; V gene: TRBV11-2; J gene: TRBJ1-1; clone size: few; CDR3 DNA: TGTGCCAGCAGCTTAACCCGGCCGAGCCGTGAAGCTTTCTTT; CDR3 protein: CASSLTRPSREAFF
D gene: -; V gene: TRBV20-1; J gene: TRBJ1-1; clone size: -; CDR3 DNA: TGCAGTGCTAGAGGGGGGCAAATTAACACTGAAGCTTTCTTT; CDR3 protein: CSARGGQINTEAFF
D gene: -; V gene: TRBV2; J gene: TRBJ1-4; clone size: -; CDR3 DNA: TGTGCCAGCAGGGGGCCGGAGGAAAAACTGTTTTTT; CDR3 protein: CASRGPEEKLFF
D gene: TRBD1; V gene: TRBV27; J gene: TRBJ2-2; clone size: -; CDR3 DNA: TGTGCCAGCAGTTTATGGTCGACAGGGGTGAGCGGGGAGCTGTTTTTT; CDR3 protein: CASSLWSTGVSGELFF
D gene: TRBD2; V gene: TRBV6-2/TRBV6-3; J gene: TRBJ2-5; clone size: -; CDR3 DNA: TGTGCCAGCAGGGCAGGGACTAGTCCTGTGGGGGAGACCCAGTACTTC; CDR3 protein: CASRAGTSPVGETQYF
D gene: -; V gene: TRBV6-1; J gene: TRBJ1-2; clone size: few; CDR3 DNA: TGTGCCAGCGGTGTTCAGGGGTACTATGGCTACACCTTC; CDR3 protein: CASGVQGYYGYTF
D gene: -; V gene: TRBV11-3; J gene: TRBJ1-1; clone size: few; CDR3 DNA: TGTGCCAGCAGCTTAGAGGGGGGGGCTAACACTGAAGCTTTCTTT; CDR3 protein: CASSLEGGANTEAFF
D gene: -; V gene: TRBV7-9; J gene: TRBJ1-5; clone size: -; CDR3 DNA: TGTGCCAGCAGTTGGCAGGACAGTACTCAGCCCCAGCATTTT; CDR3 protein: CASSWQDSTQPQHF
D gene: -; V gene: TRBV7-3; J gene: TRBJ2-2; clone size: once; CDR3 DNA: TGTGCCAGCAGCCCTACGGGTGACACCGGGGAGCTGTTTTTT; CDR3 protein: CASSPTGDTGELFF
D gene: -; V gene: TRBV5-1; J gene: TRBJ1-1; clone size: few; CDR3 DNA: TGCGCCAGCAGATTCAATTCTAACACTGAAGCTTTCTTT; CDR3 protein: CASRFNSNTEAFF
D gene: TRBD1; V gene: TRBV20-1; J gene: TRBJ2-1; clone size: -; CDR3 DNA: TGCAGTGCTCAGGGGACAGCCCGGGAGCAGTTCTTC; CDR3 protein: CSAQGTAREQFF
D gene: -; V gene: TRBV30; J gene: TRBJ1-2; clone size: -; CDR3 DNA: TGTGCCGAGGGCGAGGCCATCAACTATGGCTACACCTTC; CDR3 protein: CAEGEAINYGYTF
D gene: -; V gene: TRBV20-1; J gene: TRBJ1-6; clone size: -; CDR3 DNA: TGCAGTGCTAGAGATCCCCGGCGCGGGGGCTTGGATTCACCCCTCCACTTT; CDR3 protein: CSARDPRRGGLDSPLHF
D gene: TRBD1; V gene: TRBV6-1; J gene: TRBJ1-2; clone size: -; CDR3 DNA: TGTGCCAGCAGACAGAGGGGGACAGGGCGCTATGGCTACACCTTC; CDR3 protein: CASRQRGTGRYGYTF
D gene: -; V gene: TRBV7-8; J gene: TRBJ2-4; clone size: once; CDR3 DNA: TGTGCCAGCAGCCCGAACAAAGACATTCAGTACTTC; CDR3 protein: CASSPNKDIQYF
D gene: TRBD1; V gene: TRBV7-6; J gene: TRBJ2-2; clone size: -; CDR3 DNA: TGTGCCAGCAGCGCGGGACAGGCTTACGTCGGGGAGCTGTTTTTT; CDR3 protein: CASSAGQAYVGELFF
D gene: -; V gene: TRBV20-1; J gene: TRBJ2-5; clone size: -; CDR3 DNA: TGCAGTGCCGACGCGTGGCTTCGAGAGACCCAGTACTTC; CDR3 protein: CSADAWLRETQYF
D gene: TRBD1; V gene: TRBV6-2/TRBV6-3; J gene: TRBJ1-5; clone size: -; CDR3 DNA: TGTGCCATCTCCAGGGGGGGTGACCAGCCCCAGCATTTT; CDR3 protein: CAISRGGDQPQHF
D gene: -; V gene: TRBV12-3/TRBV12-4; J gene: TRBJ1-6; clone size: few; CDR3 DNA: TGTGCCAGCAGTTTTGAGGGCAGGGATTCACCCCTCCACTTT; CDR3 protein: CASSFEGRDSPLHF
D gene: TRBD2; V gene: TRBV20-1; J gene: TRBJ2-1; clone size: -; CDR3 DNA: TGCAGCGCCCCCCCGGGACTAGCGGGAGGGTCTCGGAGGAATGAGCAGTTCTTC; CDR3 protein: CSAPPGLAGGSRRNEQFF
D gene: -; V gene: TRBV6-1; J gene: TRBJ1-5; clone size: -; CDR3 DNA: TGTGCCAGCAGTGCCCGGGACACCCAAACCTATAGCAATCAGCCCCAGCATTTT; CDR3 protein: CASSARDTQTYSNQPQHF
D gene: -; V gene: TRBV5-4; J gene: TRBJ2-3; clone size: -; CDR3 DNA: TGTGCCAGCAGCATGGACGTCACAGATACGCAGTATTTT; CDR3 protein: CASSMDVTDTQYF
D gene: TRBD2; V gene: TRBV7-8; J gene: TRBJ2-2; clone size: -; CDR3 DNA: TGTGCCAGCAGCCGGACTAGCTCCGGGGAGCTGTTTTTT; CDR3 protein: CASSRTSSGELFF
D gene: -; V gene: TRBV7-9; J gene: TRBJ2-7; clone size: few; CDR3 DNA: TGTGCCAGCAGCTTTGTTATGGACATCGACGAGCAGTACTTC; CDR3 protein: CASSFVMDIDEQYF
D gene: -; V gene: TRBV6-5; J gene: TRBJ1-2; clone size: -; CDR3 DNA: TGTGCCAGCAGTTACTCGAGTCACAGAAGCTACACCTTC; CDR3 protein: CASSYSSHRSYTF
D gene: -; V gene: TRBV7-2; J gene: TRBJ2-7; clone size: -; CDR3 DNA: TGTGCCAGCAGCTTACGGGGGTCGGACGAGCAGTACTTC; CDR3 protein: CASSLRGSDEQYF
D gene: -; V gene: TRBV7-9; J gene: TRBJ2-7; clone size: few; CDR3 DNA: TGTGCCAGCAGCCTCTTTCTAGGGACGGGATCTCGCGAGCAGTACTTC; CDR3 protein: CASSLFLGTGSREQYF